This T cell receptor (beta chain) was observed in a study of blood T cell repertoires in COVID-19. The wider study: PBMCs, B-cell-depleted T cells, or T cells were the source of the cDNA or gDNA that made up the material.

Participant ages covered about 18 to 100 years across 25 or so US areas. Cohorts were determined from participant-reported clinical history. V lost 6 bases to trimming and J lost 8 bases, with 20 bases between them. Germline-derived CDR1 and CDR2 are PRHDT and FYEKMQ (reference sequence). The CDR3 has 14 amino acids. In the authors' workflow: Amplification with reference gene primers provided the estimates of nucleated cell counts. Profiled with immunoSEQ multiplex PCR; TCRdb holds only in-frame clones, not every one. That table furnishes V, J and clone size, whereas the DNA furnished D and trimming. Seen here are about 280,000 clones, almost 90% observed once, and the top ten hold 1.5% to 2%.

This TCR came from a woman aged 18 to 35 with acute COVID-19. Sequencing was done on a sample of PBMCs or T cells enriched from blood (not recorded which). The chain uses TRBV13 and TRBJ2-7; D might be TRBD1 (6 bases). The CDR3 reads CASRNRDTGSKQYF. The CDR3 DNA follows: TGTGCCAGCAGGAACCGGGACACCGGATCGAAGCAGTACTTC.